The 9 T cell receptor beta chains below were found in one sample sequenced in a study of T cells and Merkel cell carcinoma outcomes. TCRdb's table, derived via immunoSEQ multiplex PCR, lists solely in-frame clones and lacks some. The repertoire holds 15,000 to 19,000 clones, with over 80% as singletons. Sequenced: tumor tissue from Merkel cell carcinoma. The origin of the receptors is a human donor with Merkel cell carcinoma.

About this clone itself: One junction end disagrees with the germline gene, perhaps due to a read error. CDR3 residues: CTSSARQRADNEQFF. The CDR3 region has the DNA TGTACCAGCAGCGCGCGACAGAGGGCAGACAATGAGCAGTTCTTC. The V gene is TRBV9, the J gene TRBJ2-1; either TRBD1 or TRBD2 may fit D (5 bases each). This CDR3 is built from 15 residues. The germline V gene encodes CDR1 SGDLS and CDR2 YYNGEE.

The chain is built from TRBV7-9 and TRBJ2-1, with D perhaps TRBD1 (6 bases). CDR1 and CDR2 from the germline V gene are SEHNR and FQNEAQ (reference sequence). The CDR3 consists of 16 residues. Deletions cut 3 bases from V and 2 bases from J, with 14 bases between. CDR3 in amino acids: CASSFLQGRAYNEQFF. As DNA, the CDR3 is TGTGCCAGCAGCTTCCTACAGGGCAGAGCCTACAATGAGCAGTTCTTC. Complete variable domain (other parts from reference TRBV7-9 and TRBJ2-1): DTGVSQNPRHKITKRGQNVTFRCDPISEHNRLYWYRQTLGQGPEFLTYFQNEAQLEKSRLLSDRFSAERPKGSFSTLEIQRTEQGDSAMYLCASSFLQGRAYNEQFFGPGTRLTVL.

V is TRBV10-3 and J is TRBJ1-2; the match to TRBD1 covers 9 bases. CDR3 size: 13 residues. Germline CDR1 and CDR2: ENHRY and SYGVKD. V lost 4 bases, J lost 8 bases, and 5 bases stayed unmatched. This CDR3 is CAISGQGGLGYTF. CDR3 DNA sequence: TGTGCCATCAGTGGACAGGGGGGTTTAGGCTACACCTTC.

The chain links TRBV5-1 to TRBJ2-7; 10 nucleotides agree with TRBD2. CDR1 is SGHRS and CDR2 is YFSETQ in the germline V gene. The junction had 5 bases not matched to a gene; V was cut back by 7 bases and J by 4 bases. The CDR3 covers 13 residues. The CDR3 DNA sequence: TGCGCCAGCGCCGGGACTAGCGCTTACGAGCAGTACTTC. Its translation is CASAGTSAYEQYF.

This chain joins TRBV7-3 and TRBJ2-6; D gene uncertain. Germline CDR1 SGHTA, CDR2 FQGTGA. The CDR3 contains 15 residues. The V gene lost 5 bases and the J gene lost 1 base, with 9 bases spanning the gap. The CDR3 is CASSLETSGANVLTF. The CDR3 DNA sequence: TGTGCCAGCAGCCTTGAAACATCTGGGGCCAACGTCCTGACTTTC. Full variable domain (missing parts from reference TRBV7-3 and TRBJ2-6): GAGVSQTPSNKVTEKGKYVELRCDPISGHTALYWYRQSLGQGPEFLIYFQGTGAADDSGLPNDRFFAVRPEGSVSTLKIQRTERGDSAVYLCASSLETSGANVLTFGAGSRLTVL.

The rearrangement links TRBV7-8 to TRBJ2-5; D is perhaps TRBD1 (5 bases). The germline CDR1 and CDR2 sequences are SGHVS and FQNEAQ. The CDR3 runs to 14 residues. The V end lost 1 base, the J end lost 3 bases, and 9 bases lay between the germline ends. The CDR3 bases are TGTGCCAGCAGCTTAGAGCCACAGGAAGAGACCCAGTACTTC. Its protein product is CASSLEPQEETQYF.

The chain uses TRBV18 and TRBJ2-1; 7 bases agree with TRBD2. This CDR3 has 16 residues. V lost 5 bases, J lost 2 bases, and 9 bases stayed unmatched. Per germline, CDR1 KGHSH and CDR2 LQKENI. DNA of the CDR3: TGTGCCAGCTCAAGGGAGCGGGAAGCAACCTACAATGAGCAGTTCTTC. The encoded protein is CASSREREATYNEQFF.

V is TRBV4-1 and J is TRBJ2-7; TRBD2 matches at 11 bases. The CDR3 covers 16 residues. V was pared by 2 bases and J by 3 bases, with 6 bases of the junction left unmatched. Germline V gene sequence: CDR1 MGHRA, CDR2 YSYEKL. CDR3 amino acids: CASSQPTGTSGYEQYF. CDR3 coding DNA: TGCGCCAGCAGCCAACCAACCGGGACTAGCGGCTACGAGCAGTACTTC.

The J gene is TRBJ1-2, the V gene TRBV27, with D perhaps TRBD1 (5 bases). CDR3 length: 15 residues. With 6 bases removed from V and 3 bases from J, the gap between germline ends came to 17 bases. Germline CDR1 and CDR2: MNHEY and SMNVEV (reference sequence). The CDR3 region is CASSSFGGNDYGYTF. The CDR3 coding sequence is TGTGCCAGCAGCTCTTTCGGGGGGAATGACTATGGCTACACCTTC.